Shown below are 20 T cell receptor beta chains from a single sample sequenced in a study of control samples from healthy donors and cancer patients. Sequencing was performed with immunoSEQ multiplex PCR; in TCRdb, only in-frame clones are kept and a portion is missing. The sample records roughly 150,000 clones, over 90% being singletons. The sequenced material came from blood. The receptor source for this set is a man aged 45-60 years in good health.

The chain joins TRBV24-1 to TRBJ2-5; 8 bases are a match to TRBD2. This CDR3 contains 16 residues. The V gene end was trimmed by 3 bases and the J gene end by 2 bases; junction bases not matched to a gene: 7. Germline assignment: CDR1 KGHDR and CDR2 SFDVKD. The CDR3: CATSDGLAGLQETQYF. CDR3 nucleotides: TGTGCCACCAGTGATGGGCTAGCGGGTCTTCAAGAGACCCAGTACTTC.

The chain links TRBV3-1 (or the pseudogene TRBV3-2) to TRBJ2-2; D is perhaps TRBD2 (5 bases). The CDR3 is 17 residues long. Germline V gene sequence: CDR1 LGHDT, CDR2 YNNKEL (reference sequence). With 4 bases removed from V and 1 base from J, the gap between germline ends came to 16 bases. The CDR3 nucleotides are TGTGCCAGCAGCCCCCGGATAGGGAGCGGGAACACCGGGGAGCTGTTTTTT. This codes for CASSPRIGSGNTGELFF.

The rearrangement joins TRBV5-1 to TRBJ2-7; a weak D match, TRBD1 (5 bases). This CDR3 comprises 13 residues. CDR1 and CDR2 (germline): SGHRS, YFSETQ. V lost 2 bases, J lost 3 bases, and 9 bases lay in between. CDR3 coding DNA: TGCGCCAGCAGCTTCGGACAATTCTACGAGCAGTACTTC. Its protein is CASSFGQFYEQYF.

CDR3 nucleotides: TGTCCCTCGGTCGCAGATACGCAGTATTTT. Its translation: CPSVADTQYF. V gene TRBV6-5 combines with J gene TRBJ2-3; D uncertain. The CDR3 spans 10 residues. From germline, CDR1 is MNHEY and CDR2 SVGAGI.

The chain employs TRBV11-3 and TRBJ2-3; D possibly corresponds to TRBD1 (6 bases). V dropped 4 bases and J dropped 5 bases, with 22 bases sitting between them. CDR3 length equals 17 residues. Germline values: CDR1 SGHNT, CDR2 YENEEA. The CDR3 DNA follows: TGTGCCAGCAGCTCCCAGATTAGGGGGAGCGAGGTAGATACGCAGTATTTT. Its translation is CASSSQIRGSEVDTQYF.

This clone was recorded only once. This sequence joins TRBV24-1 and TRBJ1-5, with a weak D call TRBD1 (5 bases). The CDR3 length is 13 residues. Germline V lookup: CDR1 KGHDR, CDR2 SFDVKD. V was cut by 9 bases and J by 7 bases, with 15 bases left in between. The CDR3 reads CATGTSGEQPQHF. CDR3 in DNA: TGTGCCACCGGGACCTCGGGTGAGCAGCCCCAGCATTTT.

The gene calls are TRBV13 and TRBJ1-2; perhaps TRBD1 as D (5 bases). CDR1 is PRHDT, CDR2 FYEKMQ, per germline (reference sequence). Trimming pared 5 bases from V and 7 bases from J, leaving 17 bases between. This CDR3 has 14 amino acids. Here the CDR3 DNA reads TGTGCCAGCAGCCAGATCGCCCTCGGGGGTGGCTACACCTTC. It encodes CASSQIALGGGYTF.

The chain recombines TRBV6-5 with TRBJ1-1; 8 bases are shared with TRBD1. V dropped 7 bases and J dropped 1; count of bases not matched to a gene: 8. The CDR3 runs to 15 residues. CDR1 MNHEY and CDR2 SVGAGI come from the germline V gene. The CDR3 spells CASKRTGNENTEAFF. The CDR3 DNA reads TGTGCCAGCAAACGGACAGGGAACGAGAACACTGAAGCTTTCTTT.

This clone was seen a few times. V is TRBV28 and J is TRBJ1-6; tentatively, D is TRBD1 (5 bases). Trimming left V 7 bases short and J 7 bases short, with 14 bases between. CDR1 MDHEN and CDR2 SYDVKM come from the germline V gene. This CDR3 is built from 14 residues. As DNA, the CDR3 is TGTGCCAGCAAAATAGGGGTGGGCAATTCACCCCTCCACTTT. Translation gives CASKIGVGNSPLHF.

This chain joins TRBV18 and TRBJ2-7, with 9 bases identical to TRBD1. The CDR3 has 15 residues. Germline CDR1 and CDR2: KGHSH and LQKENI. The junction had 7 bases not matched to a gene; V was cut back by 1 base and J by 6 bases. Here the CDR3 reads CASSPQGTGILEQYF. The CDR3 nucleotides read TGTGCCAGCTCACCACAGGGGACAGGGATACTCGAGCAGTACTTC.

V gene TRBV24-1 combines with J gene TRBJ2-1, with TRBD2 matching over 9 bases. The CDR3 runs 17 residues. CDR1 and CDR2 from the germline V gene are KGHDR and SFDVKD. Losses at the gene ends were 0 bases for V and 5 bases for J; bases not matched to a gene: 7. The CDR3 sequence: CATSDLRGTSSDNEQFF. Here the CDR3 DNA reads TGTGCCACCAGTGATTTGCGTGGGACTAGCAGCGACAATGAGCAGTTCTTC.

V is TRBV7-8 and J is TRBJ2-1, with D tentatively TRBD1 or TRBD2 (6 bases each). The CDR3 has 16 amino acids. The germline CDR1 and CDR2 sequences are SGHVS and FQNEAQ. Deletions cut 1 base from V and 0 bases from J, with 10 bases between. The CDR3 bases are TGTGCCAGCAGCTTAGAAGGGGGAGGCTCCTACAATGAGCAGTTCTTC. Translating it yields CASSLEGGGSYNEQFF.

The gene calls are TRBV19 and TRBJ2-3; TRBD2 agrees at 9 bases. The CDR3 runs to 16 residues. Germline trimming cut 5 bases from V and 3 bases from J; bases unmatched to any gene: 9. Germline V lookup: CDR1 LNHDA, CDR2 SQIVND (reference sequence). The CDR3 sequence is CASSPRRSGRTDTQYF. CDR3 bases: TGTGCCAGTAGTCCGCGGCGTAGCGGGAGAACAGATACGCAGTATTTT.

The chain couples TRBV29-1 to TRBJ2-1; D is tentatively TRBD1 or TRBD2 (6 bases each). Trimming stripped 1 base from V and 9 bases from J, with 13 bases between. Germline CDR1 and CDR2: SQVTM and ANQGSEA. This CDR3 has 13 amino acids. The CDR3 DNA follows: TGCAGCGTTGAAGTTGGGGGGCTGGGTGAGCAGTTCTTC. Translated: CSVEVGGLGEQFF.

This chain uses TRBV30 with TRBJ1-2; no definite D call. CDR1 GTSNPN and CDR2 SVGIG come from the germline V gene (reference sequence). V lost 1 base to trimming and J lost 6 bases, with 9 bases between them. This CDR3 has 12 amino acids. Written as DNA, the CDR3 is TGTGCCTGGAGTGGGGGATCTAATGGCTACACCTTC. Translating gives CAWSGGSNGYTF.

The rearrangement joins TRBV7-2 to TRBJ2-5, with unresolved D. Germline V lookup: CDR1 SGHTA, CDR2 FQGNSA. The CDR3 has 15 residues. V was clipped by 1 base and J by 4 bases, with 13 bases between them. CDR3 protein: CASSLGGYTGETQYF. Written as DNA, the CDR3 is TGTGCCAGCAGCTTAGGCGGCTACACTGGAGAGACCCAGTACTTC.

This chain links TRBV19 with TRBJ1-5; TRBD1 agrees at 7 bases. The CDR3 spans 16 residues. V lost 0 bases, J lost 4 bases, and 6 bases stayed unmatched. In germline, CDR1 is LNHDA, CDR2 SQIVND (reference sequence). The CDR3 DNA reads as TGTGCCAGTAGTATAGATCGGGGACAGCGAAATCAGCCCCAGCATTTT. Encoded protein: CASSIDRGQRNQPQHF.

CDR3 bases: TGTGCCAGCTCAGGGGGACAGGGGAACTATGGCTACACCTTC. Amino acid sequence: CASSGGQGNYGYTF. V is TRBV18 and J is TRBJ1-2, with 10 bases aligning to TRBD1. V lost 5 bases to trimming and J lost 2 bases; unmatched junction nucleotides: 2. Germline V gives CDR1 KGHSH, CDR2 LQKENI. This CDR3 region has 14 residues.

V and J are TRBV28 and TRBJ2-3; maybe TRBD1 (6 bases). The ends were cut back, 5 bases at V and 1 base at J, with 10 bases in the middle. The V gene's germline CDR1 is MDHEN and CDR2 SYDVKM. The CDR3 totals 14 residues. In nucleotides, the CDR3 is TGTGCCAGCAGTGCCCAGGGGCGCACAGATACGCAGTATTTT. Translating gives CASSAQGRTDTQYF.

This chain links TRBV30 with TRBJ2-2; no clear D. The CDR3 contains 11 residues. V was cut by 2 bases and J by 6 bases, with 4 bases left in between. Germline assignment: CDR1 GTSNPN and CDR2 SVGIG (reference sequence). CDR3 in DNA: TGTGCCTGGAGTCAGCCCGGGGAGCTGTTTTTT. Protein: CAWSQPGELFF.